Below, 22 T cell receptor beta chains from the same sample are listed, as sequenced in a study of beta chain features in type 1 diabetes (dated by TCRdb to between 2017 and 2018). The study at large found these results: In all four CD4+ subsets, TCRB CDR3 length was moderately but significantly shorter in type 1 diabetes patients.

Library generation was performed with the immunoSEQ multiplex PCR assay. The High Capacity cDNA Reverse Transcription Kit was used to reverse transcribe all of the isolated RNA, meaning that expressed TCRB transcripts were what got sequenced. Not all clones reach the TCRdb copy of this immuneACCESS table, which keeps in-frame sequences only. Checked studies attribute under half of the gap to unresolved V genes and leave the rest unexplained. The sample contains a few hundred thousand clones, about 23% of them found a single time. The ten top clones hold approximately 0.011% of the sample. No antigen is known for these receptors. Sequencing input: naive CD4+ T cells from blood. The cell subset or site label here, explained by the study, means: true naive CD4+ T cells. These receptors were collected from a woman in her 30s with type 1 diabetes.

The rearrangement uses TRBV30 and TRBJ1-1; D uncertain. Looked up from germline, CDR1 is GTSNPN and CDR2 is SVGIG (reference sequence). This CDR3 has 13 residues. V lost 7 bases and J 1 base, leaving 13 bases between the germline ends. The CDR3 DNA reads as TGTGCCTCTACTCCGGGTCCGAACACTGAAGCTTTCTTT. Protein sequence: CASTPGPNTEAFF.

This clone was found a few times. The chain employs TRBV5-1 and TRBJ2-7, with TRBD1 matching 7 bases. V was clipped by 0 bases and J by 1 base; unmatched bases: 4. The CDR3 is 15 amino acids. CDR1 and CDR2 (germline): SGHRS, YFSETQ. The CDR3 loop reads CASSLDRGQSYEQYF. The CDR3 nucleotides are TGCGCCAGCAGCTTGGACAGGGGACAATCCTACGAGCAGTACTTC.

The rearrangement links TRBV11-2 to TRBJ1-4, with a possible D match to TRBD1 (5 bases). Germline CDR1 is SGHAT and CDR2 is FQNNGV. The V and J ends lost 0 bases and 5 bases respectively, with 19 bases between them. The CDR3 totals 18 residues. The CDR3 loop is CASSLDPAGPASNEKLFF. CDR3 nucleotide sequence: TGTGCCAGCAGCTTAGATCCGGCAGGGCCCGCCTCGAATGAAAAACTGTTTTTT.

This clone has more than one count but fewer than ten. J is TRBJ1-5 and V is TRBV4-1; perhaps TRBD1 as D (6 bases). CDR1 and CDR2 from the germline V gene are MGHRA and YSYEKL. The length of the CDR3 is 16 residues. The V end lost 2 bases, the J end lost 7 bases, and 18 bases lay between the germline ends. The CDR3 here is CASSQRGGAGRQPQHF. In DNA form, the CDR3 reads TGCGCCAGCAGCCAAAGGGGGGGCGCAGGGCGGCAGCCCCAGCATTTT.

In this sample, this clone turned up a few times. This chain uses TRBV7-9 with TRBJ2-5; 11 positions match TRBD1. The CDR3 extends over 14 amino acids. The V segment lost 5 bases and the J segment 4 bases; nucleotides outside the gene matches: 3. Looked up from germline, CDR1 is SEHNR and CDR2 is FQNEAQ (reference sequence). The CDR3 bases are TGTGCCAGCAGCACAGGGACAGGGGGAGAGACCCAGTACTTC. The encoded protein is CASSTGTGGETQYF.

This clone was seen more than once but under ten times. V is TRBV28 and J is TRBJ2-1, with 7 positions matching TRBD1. CDR3 length equals 16 residues. J was trimmed by 2 bases and V by 2 bases; bases with no gene match: 6. Per the germline V gene, CDR1 is MDHEN and CDR2 is SYDVKM. CDR3 protein: CASSLIGQVAYNEQFF. CDR3 DNA: TGTGCCAGCAGTTTAATAGGACAGGTCGCCTACAATGAGCAGTTCTTC.

This clone was recorded a few times. The V call is TRBV9, the J call TRBJ2-7; no reliable D call. This CDR3 has 15 residues. V lost 0 bases and J 0 bases, leaving 10 bases between the germline ends. The germline CDR1 and CDR2 sequences are SGDLS and YYNGEE. The CDR3 here is CASSVDGTTSYEQYF. In DNA, the CDR3 is TGTGCCAGCAGCGTAGATGGTACTACCTCCTACGAGCAGTACTTC.

The table lists this clone with a few counts. This chain links TRBV30 with TRBJ2-6; 7 bases align to TRBD1. Per germline, CDR1 GTSNPN and CDR2 SVGIG (reference sequence). The CDR3 covers 15 residues. The V and J ends lost 5 bases and 0 bases, in that order; junction bases with no gene match: 4. This CDR3 reads CAWGTVSSGANVLTF. DNA of the CDR3: TGTGCCTGGGGGACAGTGAGCTCTGGGGCCAACGTCCTGACTTTC.

This clone has a handful of counts. V and J are TRBV4-1 and TRBJ2-1; 14 bases match TRBD2. The germline V gene encodes CDR1 MGHRA and CDR2 YSYEKL. After removal of 2 bases from V and 7 bases from J, the junction contained 4 bases not matched to a gene. The CDR3 extends over 16 amino acids. CDR3 protein: CASSQPTSGRGNEQFF. The CDR3, as DNA: TGCGCCAGCAGCCAACCGACTAGCGGGAGGGGAAATGAGCAGTTCTTC.

The chain employs TRBV14 and TRBJ2-1; maybe TRBD1 (6 bases). This CDR3 has 16 amino acids. Trimming left V 4 bases short and J 4 bases short, with 17 bases between. Per the germline V gene, CDR1 is SGHDN and CDR2 is FVKESK. The CDR3 loop is CASSPRRGLSYNEQFF. CDR3 nucleotides: TGTGCCAGCAGCCCGAGAAGGGGGTTATCTTACAATGAGCAGTTCTTC.

This clone was seen a handful of times. The chain has TRBV18 and TRBJ2-7; TRBD1 agrees at 7 bases. The CDR3 has 13 residues. The germline V gene encodes CDR1 KGHSH and CDR2 LQKENI. The trim removed 3 bases at V and 8 bases at J, leaving 7 bases unmatched. The CDR3 spells CASSPDRLKKQYF. The DNA of the CDR3 is TGTGCCAGCTCACCGGACAGGCTCAAAAAGCAGTACTTC.

This chain links TRBV10-3 with TRBJ1-5; 7 nucleotides align to TRBD1. From germline, CDR1 is ENHRY and CDR2 SYGVKD. The CDR3 is made up of 14 amino acids. V shed 6 bases, J shed 6 bases, and the junction held 8 bases outside the gene matches. The CDR3 protein is CAIRADRAGQPQHF. CDR3 nucleotides: TGTGCCATCAGGGCCGACAGGGCAGGTCAGCCCCAGCATTTT.

This clone showed up just a few times. CDR3 amino acids: CASSLGSRAHGYTF. The CDR3 DNA sequence: TGTGCCAGCAGCTTAGGTTCGCGGGCCCATGGCTACACCTTC. The rearrangement joins TRBV7-2 to TRBJ1-2, with D unclear. Trimming left V 1 base short and J 6 bases short, with 12 bases between. The CDR3 sequence is 14 residues long. Germline lookup yields CDR1 SGHTA and CDR2 FQGNSA.

This clone has only a few counts. CDR3 nucleotide sequence: TGCGCCAGCAGCAAAGGACAGGGCCCACTCACAGATACGCAGTATTTT. The encoded protein is CASSKGQGPLTDTQYF. This sequence joins TRBV5-1 and TRBJ2-3; 8 positions match TRBD1. Germline loops: CDR1 SGHRS, CDR2 YFSETQ. CDR3 length: 16 amino acids. V lost 4 bases, J lost 2 bases, and 9 bases stayed unmatched.

This clone has only a few counts. The chain combines TRBV29-1 with TRBJ1-2; 7 nucleotides match TRBD1. The CDR3 runs 13 residues. V was clipped by 7 bases and J by 3 bases; unmatched bases: 8. In germline, CDR1 is SQVTM, CDR2 ANQGSEA. CDR3 sequence reads: CSGLGGIDYGYTF. The CDR3 bases are TGCAGCGGACTAGGGGGCATTGACTATGGCTACACCTTC.

This clone was seen a few times. This rearrangement joins TRBV7-9 to TRBJ2-1; weak D call: TRBD1 (5 bases). Trimming left V 3 bases short and J 9 bases short, with 15 bases between. Germline loops: CDR1 SEHNR, CDR2 FQNEAQ (reference sequence). This CDR3 comprises 14 residues. Here the CDR3 DNA reads TGTGCCAGCAGCTTTATGTGGGGCTCGGGTGAGCAGTTCTTC. This codes for CASSFMWGSGEQFF.

The chain links TRBV27 to TRBJ2-5; the D gene is possibly TRBD2 (5 bases). Germline loops: CDR1 MNHEY, CDR2 SMNVEV (reference sequence). The CDR3 runs to 15 residues. The germline V and J ends were trimmed by 0 bases and 5 bases, with 13 bases remaining between them. The CDR3 loop is CASSLSREFGETQYF. The CDR3 DNA is TGTGCCAGCAGTTTATCGAGGGAATTCGGGGAGACCCAGTACTTC.

Only a few counts were recorded for this clone. The V and J genes are TRBV30 and TRBJ2-3, with 13 bases fitting TRBD2. The CDR3 is made up of 14 amino acids. The V and J ends lost 2 bases and 5 bases, in that order; junction bases with no gene match: 1. Germline CDR1 and CDR2: GTSNPN and SVGIG (reference sequence). Written as DNA, the CDR3 is TGTGCCTGGAGTAGACTAGCGGGAGGAGATACGCAGTATTTT. Translating gives CAWSRLAGGDTQYF.

J is TRBJ2-5 and V is TRBV4-1; D not certain. The ends were cut back, 0 bases at V and 4 bases at J, with 6 bases in the middle. CDR1 is MGHRA, CDR2 YSYEKL, per germline. The CDR3 length is 13 residues. DNA of the CDR3: TGCGCCAGCAGCCAAGAGTCAGTAGAGACCCAGTACTTC. It specifies CASSQESVETQYF.

As to this clone: The sample contains more than one DNA sequence encoding this CDR3. The V and J genes are TRBV15 and TRBJ2-1, with TRBD2 identical over 8 bases. The CDR3 runs 16 residues. The germline V gene encodes CDR1 LNHNV and CDR2 YYDKDF (reference sequence). J was trimmed by 4 bases and V by 0 bases; bases with no gene match: 5. The CDR3, as DNA: TGTGCCACCAGCAGAGATCTCGCGGGAGGATACAATGAGCAGTTCTTC. It specifies CATSRDLAGGYNEQFF.

J is TRBJ2-3 and V is TRBV19, with 8 bases identical to TRBD1. V lost 8 bases, J lost 1 base, and 2 bases stayed unmatched. Germline assignment: CDR1 LNHDA and CDR2 SQIVND (reference sequence). The CDR3 extends over 13 amino acids. CDR3 bases: TGTGCCAGTGCGACAGGGGGCACAGATACGCAGTATTTT. This translates into CASATGGTDTQYF.

The chain recombines TRBV6-1 with TRBJ2-3; 8 nucleotides line up with TRBD2. The J segment lost 2 bases and the V segment lost 3 bases, leaving 7 bases of the junction unmatched. The CDR3 has 16 residues. Germline-derived CDR1 and CDR2 are MNHNS and SASEGT. The CDR3 nucleotides are TGTGCCAGCAGTGATGCGGCGGGGGGCCCCACAGATACGCAGTATTTT. Translating gives CASSDAAGGPTDTQYF.